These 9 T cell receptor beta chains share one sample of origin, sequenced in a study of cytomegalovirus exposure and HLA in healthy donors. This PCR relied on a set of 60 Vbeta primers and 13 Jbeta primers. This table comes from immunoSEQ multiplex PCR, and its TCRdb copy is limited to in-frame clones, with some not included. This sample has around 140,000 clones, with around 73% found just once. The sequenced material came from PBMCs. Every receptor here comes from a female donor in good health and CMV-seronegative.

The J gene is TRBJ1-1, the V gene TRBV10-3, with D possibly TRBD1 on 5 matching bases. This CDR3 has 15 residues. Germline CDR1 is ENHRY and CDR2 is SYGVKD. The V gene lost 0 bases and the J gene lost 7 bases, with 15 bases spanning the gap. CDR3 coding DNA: TGTGCCATCAGTGAGTCTTTTAAGGGGAAGGATGAAGCTTTCTTT. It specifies CAISESFKGKDEAFF.

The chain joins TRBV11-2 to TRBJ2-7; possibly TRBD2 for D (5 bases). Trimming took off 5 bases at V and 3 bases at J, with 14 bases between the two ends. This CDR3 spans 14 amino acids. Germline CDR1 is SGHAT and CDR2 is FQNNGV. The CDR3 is CASSAGLGSYEQYF. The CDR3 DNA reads TGTGCCAGCAGCGCAGGACTGGGGAGCTACGAGCAGTACTTC.

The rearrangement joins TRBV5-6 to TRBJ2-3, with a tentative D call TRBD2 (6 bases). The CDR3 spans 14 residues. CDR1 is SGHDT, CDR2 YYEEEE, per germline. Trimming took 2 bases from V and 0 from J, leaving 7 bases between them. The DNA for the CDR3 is TGTGCCAGCAGCTTTGGGACTAGCACAGATACGCAGTATTTT. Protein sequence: CASSFGTSTDTQYF.

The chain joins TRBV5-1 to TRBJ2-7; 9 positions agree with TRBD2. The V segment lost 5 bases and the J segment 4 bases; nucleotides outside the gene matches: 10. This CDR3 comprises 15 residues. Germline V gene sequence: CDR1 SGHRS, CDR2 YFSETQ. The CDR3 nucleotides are TGCGCCAGCAGACTGGGACTAGCTTCCGGTTACGAGCAGTACTTC. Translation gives CASRLGLASGYEQYF.

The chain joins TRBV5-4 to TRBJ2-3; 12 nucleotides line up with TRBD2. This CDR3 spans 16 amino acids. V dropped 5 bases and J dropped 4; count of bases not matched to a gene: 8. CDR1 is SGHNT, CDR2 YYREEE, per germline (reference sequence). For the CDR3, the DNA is TGTGCCAGCAGATCCAAGACTAGCGGGAGTGCAGATACGCAGTATTTT. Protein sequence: CASRSKTSGSADTQYF.

The CDR3 sequence is CASSGPGGNGYTF. CDR3 coding DNA: TGTGCCAGCAGCGGACCCGGGGGGAATGGCTACACCTTC. V usage is TRBV7-3 and J usage is TRBJ1-2; the D gene is possibly TRBD1 (5 bases). V lost 5 bases and J lost 6, with 13 bases in between. Germline V gene lookup returns CDR1 SGHTA and CDR2 FQGTGA. The CDR3 loop spans 13 amino acids.

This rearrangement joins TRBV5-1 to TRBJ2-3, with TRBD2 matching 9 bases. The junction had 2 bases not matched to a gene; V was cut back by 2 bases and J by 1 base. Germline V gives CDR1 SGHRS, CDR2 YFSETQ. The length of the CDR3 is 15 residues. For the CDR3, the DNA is TGCGCCAGCAGCTTTGGCGGGAGGGGCACAGATACGCAGTATTTT. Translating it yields CASSFGGRGTDTQYF.

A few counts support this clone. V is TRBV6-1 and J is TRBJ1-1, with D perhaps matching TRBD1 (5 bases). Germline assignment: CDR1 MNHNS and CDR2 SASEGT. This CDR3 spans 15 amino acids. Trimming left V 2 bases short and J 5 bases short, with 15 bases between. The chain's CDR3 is CASSEIPGVGTEAFF. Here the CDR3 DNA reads TGTGCCAGCAGTGAAATCCCGGGGGTAGGTACTGAAGCTTTCTTT.

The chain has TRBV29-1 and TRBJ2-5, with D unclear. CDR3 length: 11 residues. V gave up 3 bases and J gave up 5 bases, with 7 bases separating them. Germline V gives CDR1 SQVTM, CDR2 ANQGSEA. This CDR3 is CSVDVLETQYF. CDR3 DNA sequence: TGCAGCGTTGACGTCCTGGAGACCCAGTACTTC.